This T cell receptor beta chain was sequenced for a study of cytomegalovirus exposure and HLA in healthy donors. Study outcomes and limitations: It has been reported that TCR beta sequences accurately predicted the HLA-A and HLA-B alleles of most subjects.

The length of the CDR3 is 15 residues. V lost 2 bases, J lost 5 bases, and 15 bases lay in between. The V gene's germline CDR1 is LGHNA and CDR2 YSLEER. Concerning this clone itself: Its cognate antigen is unknown.

The PCR used 60 Vbeta and 13 Jbeta primers. Clones were read by immunoSEQ multiplex PCR, and TCRdb kept only the in-frame ones, dropping some. The sample gives 84,000 or so clones, roughly 80% of which show up once; over 10% is in the top ten. The chain couples TRBV4-3 to TRBJ1-1; a weak D match, TRBD1 (5 bases). Source material: PBMCs. The origin of this receptor is a human donor in good health. In DNA, the CDR3 is TGCGCCAGCAGCCAAATATATCAGGGAGGTACTGAAGCTTTCTTT. It codes for CASSQIYQGGTEAFF.